The clone carrying this T cell receptor (beta chain) was detected many times. Its antigen is unidentified. This sample is part of a study of spatial heterogeneity in lung cancer. Overall study: Every unique TCR and UMI combination, on average, appeared more than ten times in raw reads.

Every TCR cDNA molecule carried a tag that served as a unique molecular identifier. TCRdb ran MiXCR on the 5' RACE reads and lists one entry per CDR3 protein. The sample holds over 50,000 distinct CDR3 sequences, 6.3% seen once. Study-level findings and limits: Resection saw ubiquitous expanded tumor TCRs appear in blood more than follow-up did.

Germline V gene sequence: CDR1 SGHTA, CDR2 FQGNSA. V lost 1 base to trimming and J lost 4 bases, with 7 bases between them. CDR3 length equals 14 residues. Time point given: sample taken at primary tumor resection. The TCR comes from a female donor with early-stage non-small cell lung cancer. This sample comprised PBMCs, obtained at surgery. The chain combines TRBV7-2 with TRBJ1-4, with D unresolved. CDR3 coding DNA: TGTGCCAGCAGCTTAGACAGAAATAATGAAAAACTGTTTTTT. This gives the protein CASSLDRNNEKLFF.